Below are 13 T cell receptor beta chains sequenced from a single sample in a study of T cells in localized non-small cell lung cancer. Sequencing was performed with immunoSEQ multiplex PCR; in TCRdb, only in-frame clones are kept and a portion is missing. Seen here are tens of thousands of clones, 65% to 90% observed once, and the top ten hold 17%. The sample consisted of peripheral blood mononuclear cells, taken before any cancer treatment. These receptors were obtained from a man aged 35-75 years with stage III lung adenocarcinoma.

The CDR3 is CASSAATDTQYF. In DNA form, the CDR3 reads TGTGCCAGCAGTGCGGCCACAGATACGCAGTATTTT. This sequence joins TRBV6-1 and TRBJ2-3, with D unclear. Germline lookup yields CDR1 MNHNS and CDR2 SASEGT. The CDR3 has 12 amino acids. V was trimmed by 4 bases and J by 2 bases, leaving 4 bases between them.

V is TRBV6-5 and J is TRBJ1-5, with D possibly matching TRBD1 (6 bases). V shed 4 bases and J shed 9 bases, with 13 bases lying between them. Germline V CDR1 and CDR2: MNHEY, SVGAGI. This CDR3 is built from 13 residues. The CDR3 loop is CASSSETGRPQHF. The DNA for the CDR3 is TGTGCCAGCAGTTCCGAGACAGGACGGCCCCAGCATTTT.

The CDR3 loop reads CASSATGGAGYEQYF. The DNA for the CDR3 is TGTGCCAGCAGCGCAACGGGGGGGGCGGGATACGAGCAGTACTTC. The V call is TRBV7-2, the J call TRBJ2-7, with 8 bases fitting TRBD2. Trimming at V came to 5 bases and at J to 4 bases, leaving 10 bases not matched to a gene. The CDR3 is 15 residues long. Germline V CDR1 and CDR2: SGHTA, FQGNSA.

The V call is TRBV27, the J call TRBJ1-2, with D maybe TRBD1 (6 bases). The germline V gene encodes CDR1 MNHEY and CDR2 SMNVEV (reference sequence). This CDR3 has 15 residues. With 5 bases removed from V and 1 base from J, the gap between germline ends came to 14 bases. The CDR3 coding sequence is TGTGCCAGCAGTCCCGTAGGGGGGGGTAACTATGGCTACACCTTC. This gives the protein CASSPVGGGNYGYTF.

The count of this clone is one. The chain uses TRBV7-2 and TRBJ2-7; 7 bases agree with TRBD1. Germline values: CDR1 SGHTA, CDR2 FQGNSA. The CDR3 has 15 amino acids. Trimming at V came to 3 bases and at J to 2 bases, leaving 7 bases not matched to a gene. CDR3 loop: CASSFRDSRTYEQYF. The DNA for the CDR3 is TGTGCCAGCAGCTTCCGGGACAGTCGGACCTACGAGCAGTACTTC.

The chain joins TRBV5-6 to TRBJ2-7; TRBD1 aligns across 8 bases. The trim removed 0 bases at V and 4 bases at J, leaving 6 bases unmatched. The CDR3 covers 15 residues. Per germline, CDR1 SGHDT and CDR2 YYEEEE. CDR3 DNA: TGTGCCAGCAGCTTGGTAGGCGGACAGGGATACGAGCAGTACTTC. It codes for CASSLVGGQGYEQYF.

The chain uses TRBV19 and TRBJ2-6; D could derive from TRBD1 or TRBD2 (6 bases each). V shed 0 bases and J shed 2 bases, with 11 bases lying between them. Looked up from germline, CDR1 is LNHDA and CDR2 is SQIVND (reference sequence). The CDR3 loop spans 17 amino acids. The CDR3, as DNA: TGTGCCAGTAGTATAGATTGGGGGGCCACTGGGGCCAACGTCCTGACTTTC. It yields the protein CASSIDWGATGANVLTF.

The CDR3 reads CAWKDPRNFLNTGELFF. In DNA form, the CDR3 reads TGTGCCTGGAAAGATCCTCGGAACTTTTTAAACACCGGGGAGCTGTTTTTT. The V and J genes are TRBV30 and TRBJ2-2; D unclear. The germline V gene encodes CDR1 GTSNPN and CDR2 SVGIG (reference sequence). There are 17 residues in the CDR3. The V and J ends lost 4 bases and 2 bases respectively, with 20 bases between them.

J is TRBJ2-7 and V is TRBV2; TRBD2 agrees at 7 bases. The J segment lost 7 bases and the V segment lost 0 bases, leaving 3 bases of the junction unmatched. The germline V gene encodes CDR1 SNHLY and CDR2 FYNNEI. This CDR3 is built from 13 residues. Here the CDR3 DNA reads TGTGCCAGCAGTGAAGCGCGGGAGACGGAGCAGTACTTC. It translates to CASSEARETEQYF.

J is TRBJ2-7 and V is TRBV5-1; 10 nucleotides align to TRBD1. This CDR3 contains 14 residues. V shed 3 bases, J shed 5 bases, and the junction held 5 bases outside the gene matches. Germline lookup yields CDR1 SGHRS and CDR2 YFSETQ. The CDR3 loop is CASSWGQGQDEQYF. In DNA form, the CDR3 reads TGCGCCAGCAGCTGGGGACAGGGGCAGGACGAGCAGTACTTC.

The chain couples TRBV18 to TRBJ2-2; TRBD2 agrees at 8 bases. The CDR3 runs 16 residues. In germline, CDR1 is KGHSH, CDR2 LQKENI. J lost 2 bases, V lost 1 base, and 3 bases had no gene match. The chain's CDR3 is CASSPQSGGNTGELFF. In DNA form, the CDR3 reads TGTGCCAGCTCACCACAAAGCGGGGGAAACACCGGGGAGCTGTTTTTT.

This chain uses TRBV6-1 with TRBJ2-3; 11 positions agree with TRBD2. V trimming: 2 bases; J trimming: 2 bases; junction bases outside the gene matches: 9. This CDR3 is built from 18 residues. CDR1 and CDR2 (germline): MNHNS, SASEGT. The CDR3 DNA sequence: TGTGCCAGCAGTGAATTTCTCCTAGCGGGGGGAACCACAGATACGCAGTATTTT. Translation: CASSEFLLAGGTTDTQYF.

The V call is TRBV6-5, the J call TRBJ2-7, with TRBD1 identical over 8 bases. J gave up 5 bases and V 5 bases, and 8 bases lay outside the gene matches. This CDR3 contains 14 residues. In germline, CDR1 is MNHEY, CDR2 SVGAGI. The chain's CDR3 is CASSLRGRKNEQYF. CDR3 DNA sequence: TGTGCCAGCAGTCTCAGGGGGCGCAAGAACGAGCAGTACTTC.